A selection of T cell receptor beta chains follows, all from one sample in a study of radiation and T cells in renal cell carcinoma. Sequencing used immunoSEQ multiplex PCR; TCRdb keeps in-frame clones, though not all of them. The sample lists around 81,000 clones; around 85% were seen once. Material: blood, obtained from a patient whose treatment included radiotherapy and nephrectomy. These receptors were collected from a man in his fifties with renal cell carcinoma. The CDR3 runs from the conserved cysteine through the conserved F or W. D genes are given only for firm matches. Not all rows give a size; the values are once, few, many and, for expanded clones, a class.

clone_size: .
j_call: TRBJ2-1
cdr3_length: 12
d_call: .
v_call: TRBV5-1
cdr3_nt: TGCGCCAGCAGTACCTTTGCAGGGGACCAGTTCTTC
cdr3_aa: CASSTFAGDQFF

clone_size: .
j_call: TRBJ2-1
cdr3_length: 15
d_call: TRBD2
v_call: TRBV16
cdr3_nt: TGTGCCAGCAGCCAAGGGACTAGCAGCTACAATGAGCAGTTCTTC
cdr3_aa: CASSQGTSSYNEQFF

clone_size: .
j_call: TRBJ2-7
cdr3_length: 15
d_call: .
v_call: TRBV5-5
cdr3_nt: TGTGCCAGCAGCTGGCAGCCAGTTATATCCTACGAGCAGTACTTC
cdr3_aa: CASSWQPVISYEQYF

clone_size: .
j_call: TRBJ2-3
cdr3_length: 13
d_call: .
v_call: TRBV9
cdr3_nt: TGTGCCAGCAGCGACTGGGGCACAGATACGCAGTATTTT
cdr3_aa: CASSDWGTDTQYF

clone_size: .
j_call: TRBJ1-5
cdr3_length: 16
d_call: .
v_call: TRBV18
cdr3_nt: TGTGCCAGCTCACCACCGGTAGGGGATAGCAATCAGCCCCAGCATTTT
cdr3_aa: CASSPPVGDSNQPQHF

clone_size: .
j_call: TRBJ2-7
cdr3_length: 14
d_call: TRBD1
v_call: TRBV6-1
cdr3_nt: TGTGCCAGCAGCGGACAGGGGACAACCTACGAGCAGTACTTC
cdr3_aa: CASSGQGTTYEQYF

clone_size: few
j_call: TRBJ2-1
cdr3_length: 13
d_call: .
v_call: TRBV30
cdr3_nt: TGTGCCTGGAGCCCAGGGGCTTACAATGAGCAGTTCTTC
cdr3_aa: CAWSPGAYNEQFF

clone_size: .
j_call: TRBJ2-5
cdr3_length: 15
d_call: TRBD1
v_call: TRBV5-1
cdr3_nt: TGCGCCAGCAGCGACGGACAGGGGAGCCAAGAGACCCAGTACTTC
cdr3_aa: CASSDGQGSQETQYF

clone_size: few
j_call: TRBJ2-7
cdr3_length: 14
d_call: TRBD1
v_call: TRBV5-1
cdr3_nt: TGCGCCAGCAGCTCCGGGACAGGGTCCGGCGAGCAGTACTTC
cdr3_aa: CASSSGTGSGEQYF

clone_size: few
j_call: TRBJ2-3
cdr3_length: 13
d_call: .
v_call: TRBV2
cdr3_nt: TGTGCCAGCAGTCCTGGCGAGGAAGATACGCAGTATTTT
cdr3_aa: CASSPGEEDTQYF

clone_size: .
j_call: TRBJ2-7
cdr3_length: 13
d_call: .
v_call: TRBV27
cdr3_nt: TGTGCCAGCAGTCCGGGGAGGACCTACGAGCAGTACTTC
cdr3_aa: CASSPGRTYEQYF

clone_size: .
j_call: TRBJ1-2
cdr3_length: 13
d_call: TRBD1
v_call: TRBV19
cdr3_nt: TGTGCCAGTAGACCGACAGGGAACTATGGCTACACCTTC
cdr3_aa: CASRPTGNYGYTF

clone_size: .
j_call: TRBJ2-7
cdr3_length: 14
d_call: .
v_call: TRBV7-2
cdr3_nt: TGTGCCAGCAGCTTAAGGCGGGGTTCCTACGAGCAGTACTTC
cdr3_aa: CASSLRRGSYEQYF

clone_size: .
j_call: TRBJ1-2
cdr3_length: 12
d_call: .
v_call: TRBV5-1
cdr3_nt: TGCGCCAGCAGCTTGGAAGGGGACGGCTACACCTTC
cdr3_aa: CASSLEGDGYTF

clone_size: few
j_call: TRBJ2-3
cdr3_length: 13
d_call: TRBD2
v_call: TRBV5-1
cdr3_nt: TGCGCCAGCAGCTTCGAGCAGAGCGGGAATCAATATTTT
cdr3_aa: CASSFEQSGNQYF

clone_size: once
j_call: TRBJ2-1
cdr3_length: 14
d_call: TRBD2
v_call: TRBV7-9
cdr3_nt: TGTGCCAGCAGCACCGGGACTAGCTCCGATGAGCAGTTCTTC
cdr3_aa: CASSTGTSSDEQFF

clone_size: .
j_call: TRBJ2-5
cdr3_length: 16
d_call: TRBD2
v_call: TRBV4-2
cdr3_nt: TGTGCCAGCAGCCAAGCGGGCGGGAGTCTCCCAGAGACCCAGTACTTC
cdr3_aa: CASSQAGGSLPETQYF

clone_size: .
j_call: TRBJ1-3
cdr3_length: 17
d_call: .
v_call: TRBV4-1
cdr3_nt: TGCGCCAGCAGCCAAGATAACAGGATGCTCTCTGGAAACACCATATATTTT
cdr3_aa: CASSQDNRMLSGNTIYF

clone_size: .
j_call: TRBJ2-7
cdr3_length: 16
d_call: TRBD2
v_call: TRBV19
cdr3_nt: TGTGCCAGTAGTATCGAGGGCGGGAGCAGCTCCTACGAGCAGTACTTC
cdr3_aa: CASSIEGGSSSYEQYF

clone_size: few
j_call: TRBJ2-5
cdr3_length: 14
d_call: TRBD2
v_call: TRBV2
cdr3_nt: TGTGCCAGCAGCGTAGCGGGGGGGCTTGAGACCCAGTACTTC
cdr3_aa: CASSVAGGLETQYF

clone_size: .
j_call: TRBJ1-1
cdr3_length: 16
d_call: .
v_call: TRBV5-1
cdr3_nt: TGCGCCAGCAGCTTGGCACCGAGGGGGGTGAACACTGAAGCTTTCTTT
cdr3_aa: CASSLAPRGVNTEAFF

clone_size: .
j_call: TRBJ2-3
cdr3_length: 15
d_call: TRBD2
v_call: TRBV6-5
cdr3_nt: TGTGCCAGCAGTTACGGGAGCGGGGGCACAGATACGCAGTATTTT
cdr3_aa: CASSYGSGGTDTQYF

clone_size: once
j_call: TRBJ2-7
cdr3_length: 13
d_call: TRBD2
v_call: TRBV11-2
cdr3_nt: TGTGCCAGCAGCCGACTAGCCCGGTACGAGCAGTACTTC
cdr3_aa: CASSRLARYEQYF

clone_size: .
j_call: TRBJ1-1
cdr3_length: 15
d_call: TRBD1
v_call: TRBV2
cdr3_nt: TGTGCCAGCAGTGAGGGTGGGACAGGGGGCCGAGAAGCTTCCTTT
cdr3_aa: CASSEGGTGGREASF

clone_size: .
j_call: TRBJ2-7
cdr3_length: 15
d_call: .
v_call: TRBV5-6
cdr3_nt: TGTGCCAGCAGCCTTGGGGCAGCTCGGCCCTACGAGCAGTACTTC
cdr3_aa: CASSLGAARPYEQYF

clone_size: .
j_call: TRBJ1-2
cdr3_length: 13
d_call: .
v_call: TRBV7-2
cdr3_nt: TGTGCCAGCAGCTATACGGGGGGCTATGGCTACACCTTC
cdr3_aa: CASSYTGGYGYTF

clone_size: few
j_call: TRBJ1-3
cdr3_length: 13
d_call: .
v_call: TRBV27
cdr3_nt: TGTGCCAGCAGGGCCTCCTCTGGAAACACCATATATTTT
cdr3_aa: CASRASSGNTIYF

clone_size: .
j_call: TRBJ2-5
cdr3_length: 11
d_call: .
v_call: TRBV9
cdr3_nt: TGTGCCAGCAGCGCCGGCCAGACCCAGTACTTC
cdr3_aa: CASSAGQTQYF

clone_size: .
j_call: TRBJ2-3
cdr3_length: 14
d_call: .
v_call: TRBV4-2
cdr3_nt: TGTGCCAGCAGCCAAGGTTCTAGCGCAGATACGCAGTATTTT
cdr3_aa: CASSQGSSADTQYF

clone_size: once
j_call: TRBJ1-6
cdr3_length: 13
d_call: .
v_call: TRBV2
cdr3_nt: TGTGCCAGCACTTGGGGCCCCAATTCACCCCTCCACTTT
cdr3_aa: CASTWGPNSPLHF

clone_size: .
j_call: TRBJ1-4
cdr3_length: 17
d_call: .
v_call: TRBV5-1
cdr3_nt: TGCGCCAGCAGCTTCGGCGTCGTGGCGGGGGGGAATGAAAAACTGTTTTTT
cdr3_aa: CASSFGVVAGGNEKLFF

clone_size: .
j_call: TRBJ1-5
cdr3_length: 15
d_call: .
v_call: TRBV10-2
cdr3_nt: TGCGCCAGCAGTAGAGATCAGATTAGCAATCAGCCCCAGCATTTT
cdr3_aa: CASSRDQISNQPQHF

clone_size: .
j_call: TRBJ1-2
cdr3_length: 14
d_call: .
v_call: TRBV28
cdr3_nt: TGTGCCAGCAGCCTCATTGACAGGCAAAGTGGCTACACCTTC
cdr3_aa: CASSLIDRQSGYTF

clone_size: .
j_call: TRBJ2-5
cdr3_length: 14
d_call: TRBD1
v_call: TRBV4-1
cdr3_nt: TGCGCCAGCAGTCCCGACAGGGACCAAGAGACCCAGTACTTC
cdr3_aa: CASSPDRDQETQYF

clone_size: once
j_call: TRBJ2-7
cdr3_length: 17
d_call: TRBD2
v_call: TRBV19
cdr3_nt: TGTGCCAGTAGTATTGGGGTAGCGGGAGTCACCTCCTACGAGCAGTACTTC
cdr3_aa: CASSIGVAGVTSYEQYF

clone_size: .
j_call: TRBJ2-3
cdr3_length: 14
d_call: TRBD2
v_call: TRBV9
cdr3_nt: TGTGCCAGCAGCCCCGGGACTACCGCGGATACGCAGTATTTT
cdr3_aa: CASSPGTTADTQYF

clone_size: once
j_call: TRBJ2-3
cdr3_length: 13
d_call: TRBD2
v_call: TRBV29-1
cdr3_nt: TGCAGCGTTCAGCGGGGGGGCACAGATACGCAGTATTTT
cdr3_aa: CSVQRGGTDTQYF